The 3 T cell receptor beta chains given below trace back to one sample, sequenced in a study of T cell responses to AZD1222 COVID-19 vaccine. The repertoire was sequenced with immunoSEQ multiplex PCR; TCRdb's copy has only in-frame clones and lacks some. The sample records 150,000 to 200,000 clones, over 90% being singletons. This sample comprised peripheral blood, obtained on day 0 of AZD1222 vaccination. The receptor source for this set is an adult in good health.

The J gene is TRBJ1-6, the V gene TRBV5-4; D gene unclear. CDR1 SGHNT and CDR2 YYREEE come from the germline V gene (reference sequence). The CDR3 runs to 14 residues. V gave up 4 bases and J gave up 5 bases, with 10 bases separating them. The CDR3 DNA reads TGTGCCAGCAGCCGAAGTGAGGATAATTCACCCCTCCACTTT. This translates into CASSRSEDNSPLHF.

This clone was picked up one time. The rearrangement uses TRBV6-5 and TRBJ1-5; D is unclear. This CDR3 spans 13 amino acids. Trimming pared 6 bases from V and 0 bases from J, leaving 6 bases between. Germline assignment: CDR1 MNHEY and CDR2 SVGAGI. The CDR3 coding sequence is TGTGCCAGCAGGGTGGATAGCAATCAGCCCCAGCATTTT. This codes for CASRVDSNQPQHF.

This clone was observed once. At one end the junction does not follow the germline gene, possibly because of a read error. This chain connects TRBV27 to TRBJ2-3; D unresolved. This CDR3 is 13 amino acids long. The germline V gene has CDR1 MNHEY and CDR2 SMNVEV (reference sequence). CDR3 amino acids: CASSLLTVDTQYF. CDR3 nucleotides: TGTGCCAGCAGCTTATTGACTGTCGATACGCAGTATTTT.